This T cell receptor (beta chain) was found in a study of early T cells in non-severe SARS-CoV-2 infection. This CDR3 has 14 amino acids. V was cut by 4 bases and J by 5 bases, with 11 bases left in between. Germline V lookup: CDR1 SGHDN, CDR2 FVKESK. Each single cDNA molecule received a unique molecular identifier. TCRdb reanalysed the 5' RACE reads using MiXCR and keeps one entry per CDR3 protein. The data show tens of thousands of distinct CDR3 sequences, roughly 5.7% seen once. The TCR sequence derives from an adult who was a healthcare worker with PCR-confirmed SARS-CoV-2 infection or an uninfected control (not recorded which). Specimen: whole blood. The chain carries TRBV14 and TRBJ2-2; D might be TRBD2 (6 bases). CDR3 region: CASSRDSGTGELFF. The CDR3 DNA is TGTGCCAGCAGCCGGGACTCAGGGACCGGGGAGCTGTTTTTT.